This entry concerns a single TCR beta chain. This specimen comes from a study of blood T cell repertoires in COVID-19. V gave up 0 bases and J gave up 4 bases, with 15 bases separating them. Germline V lookup: CDR1 SGHDN, CDR2 FVKESK. The CDR3 length is 16 residues. TCRdb's copy holds only in-frame clones and misses some; the assay was immunoSEQ multiplex PCR. The data contain hundreds of thousands of clones, 90% of them singletons. This chain links TRBV14 with TRBJ1-2; a possible D gene is TRBD1 (5 bases). This TCR was sampled from a woman aged 18-29 years with acute COVID-19. Sequenced input: PBMCs or T cells enriched from blood (not recorded which). The CDR3 region is CASSQDPQTALYGYTF. The CDR3 DNA is TGTGCCAGCAGCCAAGATCCCCAGACAGCCCTCTATGGCTACACCTTC.